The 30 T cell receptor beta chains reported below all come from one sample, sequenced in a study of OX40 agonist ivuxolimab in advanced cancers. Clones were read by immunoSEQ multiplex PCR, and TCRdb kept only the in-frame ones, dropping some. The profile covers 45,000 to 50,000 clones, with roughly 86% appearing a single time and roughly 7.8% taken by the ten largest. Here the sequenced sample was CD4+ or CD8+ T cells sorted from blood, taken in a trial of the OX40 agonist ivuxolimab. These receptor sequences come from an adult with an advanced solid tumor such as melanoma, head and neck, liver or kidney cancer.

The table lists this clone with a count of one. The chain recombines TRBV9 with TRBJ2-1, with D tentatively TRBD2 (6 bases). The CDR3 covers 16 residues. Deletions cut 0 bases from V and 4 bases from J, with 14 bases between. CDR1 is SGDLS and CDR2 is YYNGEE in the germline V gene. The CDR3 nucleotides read TGTGCCAGCAGCGTAGTTGGTAGCGGATCATACAATGAGCAGTTCTTC. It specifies CASSVVGSGSYNEQFF.

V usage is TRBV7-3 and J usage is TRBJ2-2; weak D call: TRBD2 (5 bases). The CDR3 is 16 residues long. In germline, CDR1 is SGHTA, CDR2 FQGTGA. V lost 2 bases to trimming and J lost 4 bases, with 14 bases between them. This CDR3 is CASSLDAGSGTGELFF. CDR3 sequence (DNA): TGTGCCAGCAGCTTAGATGCGGGTTCGGGCACCGGGGAGCTGTTTTTT.

CDR3 in amino acids: CAWSVKERLHTEAFF. The CDR3 DNA is TGTGCCTGGAGTGTAAAGGAGCGGCTGCACACTGAAGCTTTCTTT. The chain employs TRBV30 and TRBJ1-1, with D uncertain. CDR1 is GTSNPN, CDR2 SVGIG, per germline (reference sequence). V dropped 0 bases and J dropped 3 bases, with 14 bases sitting between them. This CDR3 region has 15 residues.

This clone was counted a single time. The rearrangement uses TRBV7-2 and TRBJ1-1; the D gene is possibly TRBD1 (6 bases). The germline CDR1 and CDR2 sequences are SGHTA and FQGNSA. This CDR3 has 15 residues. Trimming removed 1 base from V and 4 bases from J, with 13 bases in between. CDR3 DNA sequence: TGTGCCAGCAGCTTAGGAGGGGGGTTGGGCACTGAAGCTTTCTTT. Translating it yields CASSLGGGLGTEAFF.

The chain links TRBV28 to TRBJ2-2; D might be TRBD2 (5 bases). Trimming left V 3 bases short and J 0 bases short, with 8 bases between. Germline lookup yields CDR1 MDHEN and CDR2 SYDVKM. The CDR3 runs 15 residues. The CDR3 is CASSFAGSNTGELFF. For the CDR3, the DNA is TGTGCCAGCAGTTTTGCGGGTTCGAACACCGGGGAGCTGTTTTTT.

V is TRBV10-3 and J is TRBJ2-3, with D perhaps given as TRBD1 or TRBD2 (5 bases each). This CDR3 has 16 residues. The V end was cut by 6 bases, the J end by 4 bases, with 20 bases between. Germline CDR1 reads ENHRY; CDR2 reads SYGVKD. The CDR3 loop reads CAIRGPGRDRADTQYF. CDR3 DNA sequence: TGTGCCATCAGGGGGCCAGGACGGGATCGCGCAGATACGCAGTATTTT.

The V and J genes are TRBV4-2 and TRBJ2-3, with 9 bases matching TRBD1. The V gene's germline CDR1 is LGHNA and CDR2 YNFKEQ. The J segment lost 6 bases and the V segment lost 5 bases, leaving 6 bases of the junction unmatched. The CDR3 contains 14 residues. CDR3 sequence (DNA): TGTGCCAGCAGCGAAGGGACAGGGTTTGATACGCAGTATTTT. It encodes CASSEGTGFDTQYF.

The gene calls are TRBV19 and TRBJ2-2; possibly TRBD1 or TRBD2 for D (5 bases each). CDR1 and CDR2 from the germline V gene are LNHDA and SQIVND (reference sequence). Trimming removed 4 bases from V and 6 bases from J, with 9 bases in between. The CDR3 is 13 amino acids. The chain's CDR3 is CASSTGTAGELFF. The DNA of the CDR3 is TGTGCCAGTAGTACGGGGACGGCCGGGGAGCTGTTTTTT.

The CDR3, as DNA: TGTGCCAGCACACAAACTAGCGGTAACACCGGGGAGCTGTTTTTT. Protein product: CASTQTSGNTGELFF. J is TRBJ2-2 and V is TRBV9, with 8 positions matching TRBD2. Germline loops: CDR1 SGDLS, CDR2 YYNGEE. Trimming cost V 6 bases and J 2 bases; bases outside gene matches: 6. The CDR3 has 15 residues. The full variable domain, completed using reference TRBV9 and TRBJ2-2, is DSGVTQTPKHLITATGQRVTLRCSPRSGDLSVYWYQQSLDQGLQFLIQYYNGEERAKGNILERFSAQQFPDLHSELNLSSLELGDSALYFCASTQTSGNTGELFFGEGSRLTVL.

The CDR3 protein is CASSPKAPGQGSGNTIYF. CDR3 DNA sequence: TGTGCCAGCTCACCGAAAGCTCCTGGACAGGGCTCTGGAAACACCATATATTTT. The V and J genes are TRBV18 and TRBJ1-3, with 8 bases fitting TRBD1. Trimming cost V 3 bases and J 0 bases; bases outside gene matches: 10. Germline V gene lookup returns CDR1 KGHSH and CDR2 LQKENI. The CDR3 runs 18 residues.

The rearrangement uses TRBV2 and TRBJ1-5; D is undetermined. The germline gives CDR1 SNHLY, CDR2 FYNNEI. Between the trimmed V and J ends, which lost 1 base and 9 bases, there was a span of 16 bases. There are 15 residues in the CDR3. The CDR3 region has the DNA TGTGCCAGCAGTGAAGGACACTCCTTTACGAGGCCCCAGCATTTT. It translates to CASSEGHSFTRPQHF.

The CDR3 region has the DNA TGTGCCTGGACCGACTACAGCACAGATACGCAGTATTTT. Translated: CAWTDYSTDTQYF. This chain links TRBV30 with TRBJ2-3; perhaps TRBD2 as D (5 bases). Looked up from germline, CDR1 is GTSNPN and CDR2 is SVGIG (reference sequence). Trimming removed 4 bases at V and 0 bases at J, with 8 bases between. The length of the CDR3 is 13 residues.

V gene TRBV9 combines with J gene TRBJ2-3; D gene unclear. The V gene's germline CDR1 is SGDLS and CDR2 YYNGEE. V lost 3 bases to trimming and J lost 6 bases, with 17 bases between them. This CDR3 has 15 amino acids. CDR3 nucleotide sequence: TGTGCCAGCAGCGCCGCCCCCTCTAGACTCGATACGCAGTATTTT. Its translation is CASSAAPSRLDTQYF.

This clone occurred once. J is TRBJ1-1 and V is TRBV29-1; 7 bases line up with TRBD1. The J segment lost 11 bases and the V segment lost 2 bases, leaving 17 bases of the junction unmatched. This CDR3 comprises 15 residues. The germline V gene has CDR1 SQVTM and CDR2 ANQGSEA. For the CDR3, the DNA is TGCAGCGTTGAAACCCCTTACAGGGGTGTGATGGACGCTTTCTTT. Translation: CSVETPYRGVMDAFF.

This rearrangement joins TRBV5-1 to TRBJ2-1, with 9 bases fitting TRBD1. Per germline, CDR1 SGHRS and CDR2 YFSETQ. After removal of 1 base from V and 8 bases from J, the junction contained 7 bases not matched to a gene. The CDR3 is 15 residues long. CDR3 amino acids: CASSLTTGGQDEQFF. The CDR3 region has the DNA TGCGCCAGCAGCTTGACTACAGGGGGCCAAGATGAGCAGTTCTTC.

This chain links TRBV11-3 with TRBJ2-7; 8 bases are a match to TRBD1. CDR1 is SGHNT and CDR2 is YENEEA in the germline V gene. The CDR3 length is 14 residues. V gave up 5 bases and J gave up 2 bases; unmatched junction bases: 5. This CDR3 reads CASSTWDRTYEQYF. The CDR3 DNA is TGTGCCAGCAGCACCTGGGACAGGACCTACGAGCAGTACTTC.

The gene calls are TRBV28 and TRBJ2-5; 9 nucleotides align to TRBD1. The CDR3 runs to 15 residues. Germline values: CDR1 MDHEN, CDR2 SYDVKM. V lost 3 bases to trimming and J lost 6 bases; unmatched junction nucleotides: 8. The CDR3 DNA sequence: TGTGCCAGCAGTTTGACCGGGACAGGGTCGAAGACCCAGTACTTC. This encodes CASSLTGTGSKTQYF. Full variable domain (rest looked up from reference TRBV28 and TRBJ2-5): DVKVTQSSRYLVKRTGEKVFLECVQDMDHENMFWYRQDPGLGLRLIYFSYDVKMKEKGDIPEGYSVSREKKERFSLILESASTNQTSMYLCASSLTGTGSKTQYFGPGTRLLVL.

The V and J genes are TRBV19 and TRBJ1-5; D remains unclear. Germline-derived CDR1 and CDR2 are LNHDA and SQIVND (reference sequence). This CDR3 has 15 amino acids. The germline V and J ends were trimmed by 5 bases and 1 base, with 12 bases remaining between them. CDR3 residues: CASSLRRASNQPQHF. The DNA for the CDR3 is TGTGCCAGTAGTCTTAGGAGGGCGAGCAATCAGCCCCAGCATTTT.

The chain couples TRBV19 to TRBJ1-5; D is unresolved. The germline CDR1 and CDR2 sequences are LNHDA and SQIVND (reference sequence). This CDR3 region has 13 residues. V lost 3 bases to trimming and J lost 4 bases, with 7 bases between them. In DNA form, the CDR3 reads TGTGCCAGTAGTATCCACGGAAATCAGCCCCAGCATTTT. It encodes CASSIHGNQPQHF.

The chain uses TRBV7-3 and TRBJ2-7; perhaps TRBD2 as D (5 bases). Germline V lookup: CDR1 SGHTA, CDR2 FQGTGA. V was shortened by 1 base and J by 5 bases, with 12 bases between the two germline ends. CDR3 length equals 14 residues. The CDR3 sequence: CASSLNIASDEQYF. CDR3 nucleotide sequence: TGTGCCAGCAGCTTAAACATAGCGAGCGACGAGCAGTACTTC. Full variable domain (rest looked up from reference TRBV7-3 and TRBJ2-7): GAGVSQTPSNKVTEKGKYVELRCDPISGHTALYWYRQSLGQGPEFLIYFQGTGAADDSGLPNDRFFAVRPEGSVSTLKIQRTERGDSAVYLCASSLNIASDEQYFGPGTRLTVT.

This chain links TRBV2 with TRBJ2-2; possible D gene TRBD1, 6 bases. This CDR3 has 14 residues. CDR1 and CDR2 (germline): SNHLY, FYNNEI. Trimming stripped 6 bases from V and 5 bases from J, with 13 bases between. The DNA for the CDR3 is TGTGCCAGCAGACTACAGGGCGGTACCGGGGAGCTGTTTTTT. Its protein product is CASRLQGGTGELFF. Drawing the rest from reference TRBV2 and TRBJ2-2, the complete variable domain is EPEVTQTPSHQVTQMGQEVILRCVPISNHLYFYWYRQILGQKVEFLVSFYNNEISEKSEIFDDQFSVERPDGSNFTLKIRSTKLEDSAMYFCASRLQGGTGELFFGEGSRLTVL.

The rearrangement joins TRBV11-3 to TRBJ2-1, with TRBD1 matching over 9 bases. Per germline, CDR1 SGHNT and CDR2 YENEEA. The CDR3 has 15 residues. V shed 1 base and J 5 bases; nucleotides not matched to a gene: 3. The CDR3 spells CASSLGQGVNNEQFF. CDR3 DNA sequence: TGTGCCAGCAGCTTAGGACAGGGGGTAAACAATGAGCAGTTCTTC.

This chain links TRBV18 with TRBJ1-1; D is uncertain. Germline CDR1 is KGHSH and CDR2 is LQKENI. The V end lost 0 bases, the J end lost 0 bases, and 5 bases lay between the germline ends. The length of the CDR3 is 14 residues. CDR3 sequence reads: CASSPPRVNTEAFF. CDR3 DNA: TGTGCCAGCTCACCACCGAGAGTGAACACTGAAGCTTTCTTT. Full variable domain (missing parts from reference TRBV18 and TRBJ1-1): NAGVMQNPRHLVRRRGQEARLRCSPMKGHSHVYWYRQLPEEGLKFMVYLQKENIIDESGMPKERFSAEFPKEGPSILRIQQVVRGDSAAYFCASSPPRVNTEAFFGQGTRLTVV.

The CDR3 region has the DNA TGTGCCAGTAGTGACCCAGGATGGGGCTACACCTTC. It specifies CASSDPGWGYTF. This chain uses TRBV19 with TRBJ1-2; D unclear. In germline, CDR1 is LNHDA, CDR2 SQIVND (reference sequence). V lost 5 bases to trimming and J lost 8 bases, with 12 bases between them. The length of the CDR3 is 12 residues. The variable domain in full, with the rest retrieved from reference TRBV19 and TRBJ1-2, is DGGITQSPKYLFRKEGQNVTLSCEQNLNHDAMYWYRQDPGQGLRLIYYSQIVNDFQKGDIAEGYSVSREKKESFPLTVTSAQKNPTAFYLCASSDPGWGYTFGSGTRLTVV.

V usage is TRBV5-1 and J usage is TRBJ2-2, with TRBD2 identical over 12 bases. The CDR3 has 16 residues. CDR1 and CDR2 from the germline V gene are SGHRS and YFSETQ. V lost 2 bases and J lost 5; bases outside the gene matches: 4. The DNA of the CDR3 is TGCGCCAGCAGCTTATCTAGCGGGAGGGTAACCGGGGAGCTGTTTTTT. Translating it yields CASSLSSGRVTGELFF.

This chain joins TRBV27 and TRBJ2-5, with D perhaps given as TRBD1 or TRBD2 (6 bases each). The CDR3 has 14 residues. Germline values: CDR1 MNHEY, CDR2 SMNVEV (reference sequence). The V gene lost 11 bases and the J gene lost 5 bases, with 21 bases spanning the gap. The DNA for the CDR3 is TGTGCCCACGCGACGGGGGCTAGCCGGGAGACCCAGTACTTC. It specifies CAHATGASRETQYF.

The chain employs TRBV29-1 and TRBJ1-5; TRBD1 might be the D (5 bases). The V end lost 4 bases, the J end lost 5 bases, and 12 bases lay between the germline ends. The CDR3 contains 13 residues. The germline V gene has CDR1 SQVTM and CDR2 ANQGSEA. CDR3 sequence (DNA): TGCAGCGTTGGGGGGGTTGGAGATCAGCCCCAGCATTTT. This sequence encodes CSVGGVGDQPQHF.

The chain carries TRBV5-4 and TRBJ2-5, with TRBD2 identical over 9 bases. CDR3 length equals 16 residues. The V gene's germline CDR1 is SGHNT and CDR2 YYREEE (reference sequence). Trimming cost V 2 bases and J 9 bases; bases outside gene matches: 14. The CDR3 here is CASSLRAGGFPGAQYF. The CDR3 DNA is TGTGCCAGCAGCTTACGGGCGGGAGGGTTCCCGGGGGCCCAGTACTTC.

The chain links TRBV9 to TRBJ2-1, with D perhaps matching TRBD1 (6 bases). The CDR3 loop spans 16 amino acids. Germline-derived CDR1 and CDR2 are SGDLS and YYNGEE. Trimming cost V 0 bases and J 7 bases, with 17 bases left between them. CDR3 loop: CASSVVAGGAGNEQFF. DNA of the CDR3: TGTGCCAGCAGCGTAGTCGCTGGGGGCGCTGGAAATGAGCAGTTCTTC.

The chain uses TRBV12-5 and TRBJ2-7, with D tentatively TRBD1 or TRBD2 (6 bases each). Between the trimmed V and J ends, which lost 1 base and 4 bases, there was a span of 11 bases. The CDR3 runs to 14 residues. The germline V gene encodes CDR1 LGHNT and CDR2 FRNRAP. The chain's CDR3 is CASGLAGGWYEQYF. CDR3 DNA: TGTGCTAGTGGTTTGGCCGGGGGCTGGTACGAGCAGTACTTC.